These 6 T cell receptor beta chains came from one sample sequenced in a study of blood T cell repertoires in COVID-19. Produced via immunoSEQ multiplex PCR; TCRdb's table is partial and in-frame only. Counted here are 200,000 to 250,000 clones, 84% occurring once; the ten biggest clones make up less than 20%. Sequenced sample: peripheral blood. The receptors were sampled from an elderly woman with active or convalescent COVID-19.

J is TRBJ1-6 and V is TRBV14, with D perhaps matching TRBD1 (5 bases). In germline, CDR1 is SGHDN, CDR2 FVKESK. The CDR3 totals 16 residues. V was cut by 2 bases and J by 13 bases, with 21 bases left in between. The CDR3 protein is CASSQHLTGLGSPLHF. CDR3 DNA sequence: TGTGCCAGCAGCCAACACCTTACGGGACTGGGATCGCCCCTCCACTTT.

The rearrangement links TRBV6-2 or TRBV6-3 to TRBJ1-6; TRBD1 matches at 9 bases. Germline V gene data show CDR1 as MNHEY and CDR2 as SVGEGT. CDR3 length: 17 amino acids. After removal of 5 bases from V and 9 bases from J, the junction contained 14 bases not matched to a gene. CDR3 protein: CASSQRQDPTGGSPLHF. The CDR3 nucleotides are TGTGCCAGCAGTCAGAGACAGGACCCGACAGGGGGTTCACCCCTCCACTTT.

The V call is TRBV5-1, the J call TRBJ2-1, with 7 bases that match TRBD2. J was trimmed by 3 bases and V by 0 bases; bases with no gene match: 3. There are 15 residues in the CDR3. CDR1 and CDR2 from the germline V gene are SGHRS and YFSETQ. CDR3 region: CASSLGSGDYNEQFF. CDR3 nucleotides: TGCGCCAGCAGCTTGGGCAGCGGGGACTACAATGAGCAGTTCTTC.

The genes are TRBV9 and TRBJ1-6; weak D call: TRBD1 (5 bases). The V and J ends lost 0 bases and 9 bases respectively, with 13 bases between them. The germline CDR1 and CDR2 sequences are SGDLS and YYNGEE. The CDR3 spans 15 residues. CDR3 DNA: TGTGCCAGCAGCGTAGGCCAAGCAAGGGGTTCACCCCTCCACTTT. Amino acids: CASSVGQARGSPLHF.

The chain links TRBV6-5 to TRBJ1-2, with TRBD1 matching over 7 bases. This CDR3 spans 14 amino acids. The germline gives CDR1 MNHEY, CDR2 SVGAGI. With 5 bases clipped from V and 8 bases from J, the junction kept 11 bases outside the gene matches. The CDR3 DNA reads as TGTGCCAGCAGTCGCCAGACAGGGAGAGGCGGCTACACCTTC. Protein sequence: CASSRQTGRGGYTF.

V usage is TRBV6-5 and J usage is TRBJ2-7; 11 bases match TRBD2. CDR3 length equals 15 residues. Trimming removed 4 bases from V and 1 base from J; junction bases left unmatched: 3. Per germline, CDR1 MNHEY and CDR2 SVGAGI. The CDR3 nucleotides read TGTGCCAGCAGTTTCCTAGCGGGGGGATCCTACGAGCAGTACTTC. Its protein product is CASSFLAGGSYEQYF.